Shown below are 2 T cell receptor beta chains from a single sample sequenced in a study of glioma-infiltrating T cells. Amplification of TCR alpha and beta CDR3 regions from RNA used iRepertoire nested multiplex PCR. TCRdb re-derived calls from the multiplex PCR reads in MiXCR, one entry per CDR3 protein. The data show 950 to 1,100 distinct CDR3 sequences, less than 75% seen once. Source material: glioma tissue, nonneoplastic brain tissue, or PBMCs (not recorded which). The receptors here all came from a human donor with low-grade glioma or glioblastoma, undergoing nonglioma brain surgery, or in good health (not recorded which).

About this clonotype itself: The conserved phenylalanine or tryptophan is not found at the CDR3 terminus, so this likely reflects a read error. No DNA is shown, since the ends of the CDR3 on it are uncertain; the CDR3 is the one TCRdb lists. The J gene is TRBJ1-1, the V gene TRBV4-1. The germline CDR1 and CDR2 sequences are MGHRA and YSYEKL. The CDR3 is made up of 14 amino acids, end residues included. The CDR3 protein is CASNQNTLNTEAVV.

As for this clonotype: The conserved closing phenylalanine or tryptophan is absent in this CDR3, likely reflecting a read error. The limits of the CDR3 on the DNA are not certain, so only TCRdb's listed CDR3 is given. The rearrangement links TRBV27 to TRBJ1-1. The CDR3 is 13 residues long, ends included. CDR1 is MNHEY and CDR2 is SMNVEV in the germline V gene (reference sequence). CDR3 protein: CASSTGQNTEALG.